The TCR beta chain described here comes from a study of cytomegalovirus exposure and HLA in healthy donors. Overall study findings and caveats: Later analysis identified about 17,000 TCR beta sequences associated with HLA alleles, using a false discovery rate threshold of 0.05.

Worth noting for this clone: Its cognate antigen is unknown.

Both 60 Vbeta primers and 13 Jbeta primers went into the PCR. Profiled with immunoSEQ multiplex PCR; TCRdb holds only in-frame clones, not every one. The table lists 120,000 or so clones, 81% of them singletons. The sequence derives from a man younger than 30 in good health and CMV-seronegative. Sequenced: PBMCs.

CDR3: CASSSLLAGGSYNEQFF. CDR3 nucleotides: TGTGCCAGCAGCTCTCTATTAGCGGGGGGGTCCTACAATGAGCAGTTCTTC. The V gene is TRBV7-9, the J gene TRBJ2-1; 11 bases are a match to TRBD2. Germline V gene lookup returns CDR1 SEHNR and CDR2 FQNEAQ (reference sequence). CDR3 length: 17 amino acids. With V trimmed by 4 bases and J by 1 base, 6 bases remained unmatched.